The clone carrying this TCR beta chain showed up just a few times. In TCRdb, the RACE reads were re-called with MiXCR into one record per CDR3 protein. There are 120,000 or so distinct CDR3 sequences in the sample; 13% occur only once, and about 3% lies in the top ten. These data belong to a study of human T cells and chemical hapten exposure. Documented time point: pre-sensitization, week 0. Treatment reported: therapeutic diphenylcyclopropenone sensitization with weekly scalp DPC. The CDR3 sequence is 13 residues long. V was clipped by 0 bases and J by 1 base, with 3 bases between them. The TCR sequence derives from a woman aged 18-29 years with alopecia areata. Some clones in this sample may be carry-over from other donors' samples. The sequencing here drew on whole blood, taken in connection with sensitization to the hapten diphenylcyclopropenone (DPC). The chain recombines TRBV12-3 or TRBV12-4 with TRBJ1-1; D uncertain. CDR3 DNA sequence: TGTGCCAGCAGTTTAGCAAGGAACACTGAAGCTTTCTTT. It is translated as CASSLARNTEAFF.